The 31 T cell receptor beta chains in this list originate from one sample, sequenced in a study of T-cell memory formation after mild COVID-19. TCRdb re-called the 5' RACE reads through MiXCR, storing one row per CDR3 protein. The sample has about 290,000 distinct CDR3 sequences, more than 15% seen once. The sequenced sample consisted of PBMCs or a T cell subset sorted from them (not recorded which). All receptors derive from a man younger than 30 who had mild COVID-19 (a few samples of this study predate the infection). Cell type and time point are not known.

This rearrangement joins TRBV5-6 to TRBJ1-2, with D unresolved. This CDR3 has 12 residues. Germline V gene data show CDR1 as SGHDT and CDR2 as YYEEEE. Trimming cost V 5 bases and J 3 bases, with 8 bases left between them. The CDR3, as DNA: TGTGCCAGCAGTTCCAGATACTATGGCTACACCTTC. Translating gives CASSSRYYGYTF.

The chain is built from TRBV2 and TRBJ2-1; a possible D gene is TRBD2 (5 bases). This CDR3 is 14 amino acids long. From germline, CDR1 is SNHLY and CDR2 FYNNEI. V was cut by 6 bases and J by 9 bases, with 18 bases left in between. For the CDR3, the DNA is TGTGCCAGCAGCCGGGATCAGCTCGTGGGTGAGCAGTTCTTC. Translation: CASSRDQLVGEQFF.

The chain employs TRBV2 and TRBJ2-3, with D perhaps being TRBD1 or TRBD2 (5 bases each). In germline, CDR1 is SNHLY, CDR2 FYNNEI. The CDR3 consists of 14 residues. The V and J ends lost 11 bases and 2 bases respectively, with 17 bases between them. CDR3 sequence reads: CASTRDPPTDTQYF. CDR3 coding DNA: TGTGCCTCAACACGGGACCCTCCCACAGATACGCAGTATTTT.

This chain connects TRBV5-1 to TRBJ2-7, with D maybe TRBD2 (5 bases). V was trimmed by 0 bases and J by 0 bases, leaving 13 bases between them. CDR1 SGHRS and CDR2 YFSETQ come from the germline V gene. The CDR3 extends over 16 amino acids. CDR3 nucleotides: TGCGCCAGCAGCTTGGTAGGCGGGCTAAGCTCCTACGAGCAGTACTTC. Amino acids: CASSLVGGLSSYEQYF.

This clonotype was seen a few times. V usage is TRBV18 and J usage is TRBJ2-3; tentative D call: TRBD2 (6 bases). Germline assignment: CDR1 KGHSH and CDR2 LQKENI. The V gene lost 6 bases and the J gene lost 3 bases, with 25 bases spanning the gap. CDR3 length equals 18 residues. Here the CDR3 reads CASSLTNLPGLKTDTQYF. DNA for the CDR3: TGTGCCAGCTCCCTGACCAACCTTCCGGGACTTAAAACAGATACGCAGTATTTT.

This chain uses TRBV2 with TRBJ1-1; 7 nucleotides match TRBD1. With 8 bases clipped from V and 3 bases from J, the junction kept 9 bases outside the gene matches. CDR1 and CDR2 (germline): SNHLY, FYNNEI. This CDR3 has 14 amino acids. The CDR3 sequence is CASSMGQTHTEAFF. The CDR3 DNA sequence: TGTGCCAGCTCGATGGGACAGACACACACTGAAGCTTTCTTT.

The chain joins TRBV6-5 to TRBJ2-5; D call uncertain. CDR1 and CDR2 (germline): MNHEY, SVGAGI. The CDR3 runs 12 residues. Trimming took 6 bases from V and 8 from J, leaving 13 bases between them. CDR3 residues: CASSLPPGTQYF. The CDR3 bases are TGTGCCAGCAGCCTACCCCCGGGTACCCAGTACTTC.

This clonotype was detected ten times or more. The V call is TRBV12-3 or TRBV12-4, the J call TRBJ2-2, with TRBD1 matching over 8 bases. The CDR3 runs 14 residues. V dropped 7 bases and J dropped 6; count of bases not matched to a gene: 7. CDR3 bases: TGTGCCAGCACCTGGACAGGGCGGCCCGGGGAGCTGTTTTTT. It is translated as CASTWTGRPGELFF.

J is TRBJ1-5 and V is TRBV25-1; possibly TRBD1 for D (5 bases). Trimming took 4 bases from V and 3 from J, leaving 10 bases between them. Germline lookup yields CDR1 MGHDK and CDR2 SYGVNS. The CDR3 is 14 amino acids. Here the CDR3 DNA reads TGTGCCAGCAGTGTCTGGGGGAACAATCAGCCCCAGCATTTT. Protein sequence: CASSVWGNNQPQHF.

V is TRBV10-3 and J is TRBJ2-3; 8 bases align to TRBD2. The CDR3 spans 14 residues. CDR1 and CDR2 (germline): ENHRY, SYGVKD. Trimming took 6 bases from V and 6 from J; bases not matched to a gene: 8. CDR3 amino acids: CAISTSGGRDTQYF. In DNA, the CDR3 is TGTGCCATCAGCACTAGCGGTGGGCGGGATACGCAGTATTTT.

The chain employs TRBV19 and TRBJ2-7; 7 nucleotides line up with TRBD1. Germline V gene lookup returns CDR1 LNHDA and CDR2 SQIVND (reference sequence). Trimming took 1 base from V and 2 from J; bases not matched to a gene: 2. The CDR3 has 14 amino acids. For the CDR3, the DNA is TGTGCCAGTAGTATAGTGGGACAGACCTACGAGCAGTACTTC. Its protein is CASSIVGQTYEQYF.

V usage is TRBV5-1 and J usage is TRBJ1-2; D is perhaps TRBD1 (6 bases). The CDR3 has 16 residues. Between the trimmed V and J ends, which lost 0 bases and 4 bases, there was a span of 16 bases. Germline V lookup: CDR1 SGHRS, CDR2 YFSETQ. The CDR3 loop reads CASSLATGRGGYGYTF. CDR3 in DNA: TGCGCCAGCAGCTTGGCCACCGGCAGGGGAGGCTATGGCTACACCTTC.

This clonotype was seen ten or more times. The gene calls are TRBV15 and TRBJ2-4, with D hard to call. V lost 1 base, J lost 0 bases, and 4 bases lay in between. The CDR3 spans 14 residues. Germline values: CDR1 LNHNV, CDR2 YYDKDF (reference sequence). The CDR3 DNA follows: TGTGCCACCAGCAGAGGGCTAGCCAAAAACATTCAGTACTTC. The encoded protein is CATSRGLAKNIQYF.

This chain joins TRBV6-5 and TRBJ2-1; 9 bases line up with TRBD1. V dropped 10 bases and J dropped 4; count of bases not matched to a gene: 8. Germline V gives CDR1 MNHEY, CDR2 SVGAGI. There are 14 residues in the CDR3. The CDR3 DNA reads as TGTGCCACCTCCGGGACAGGGTCATACAATGAGCAGTTCTTC. Translation gives CATSGTGSYNEQFF.

This clonotype has a handful of counts. The chain carries TRBV6-5 and TRBJ2-5; D gene ambiguous. Trimming stripped 6 bases from V and 4 bases from J, with 15 bases between. From germline, CDR1 is MNHEY and CDR2 SVGAGI. This CDR3 contains 14 residues. The CDR3: CASRLTRMAETQYF. DNA of the CDR3: TGTGCCAGCAGACTGACGAGAATGGCAGAGACCCAGTACTTC.

The CDR3 loop is CASSAASRGLNTGELFF. CDR3 in DNA: TGTGCCAGCAGCGCCGCCTCCCGGGGGTTGAACACCGGGGAGCTGTTTTTT. This chain uses TRBV7-3 with TRBJ2-2, with D tentatively TRBD2 (6 bases). Trimming cost V 5 bases and J 1 base, with 17 bases left between them. Germline V gene lookup returns CDR1 SGHTA and CDR2 FQGTGA. The CDR3 is 17 amino acids.

The chain joins TRBV15 to TRBJ2-7; D is perhaps TRBD1 or TRBD2 (5 bases each). Germline V lookup: CDR1 LNHNV, CDR2 YYDKDF (reference sequence). The CDR3 runs to 14 residues. V lost 5 bases and J lost 7, with 18 bases in between. Here the CDR3 reads CATSLGAGQREQYV. The DNA of the CDR3 is TGTGCCACCAGCCTAGGGGCAGGGCAGCGGGAGCAGTACGTC.

J is TRBJ1-1 and V is TRBV28; D remains ambiguous. The CDR3 runs 11 residues. Trimming removed 5 bases from V and 11 bases from J, with 12 bases in between. CDR1 is MDHEN and CDR2 is SYDVKM in the germline V gene. The CDR3 sequence: CASSPGYSAFF. CDR3 nucleotide sequence: TGTGCCAGCAGTCCCGGATACTCTGCTTTCTTT.

The V gene is TRBV20-1, the J gene TRBJ2-1; D is unresolved. V was trimmed by 5 bases and J by 5 bases, leaving 7 bases between them. CDR3 size: 11 residues. The germline CDR1 and CDR2 sequences are DFQATT and SNEGSKA (reference sequence). CDR3 in DNA: TGCAGTGCTGGCTATGACAATGAGCAGTTCTTC. As protein: CSAGYDNEQFF.

DNA of the CDR3: TGTGCCAGCAGCACCCAACGGCTAACGAACACCGGGGAGCTGTTTTTT. It yields the protein CASSTQRLTNTGELFF. The rearrangement uses TRBV7-2 and TRBJ2-2, with D unresolved. The V gene lost 5 bases and the J gene lost 0 bases, with 13 bases spanning the gap. Germline CDR1 SGHTA, CDR2 FQGNSA. The CDR3 extends over 16 amino acids.

The chain couples TRBV7-9 to TRBJ2-1; D may correspond to TRBD1 or TRBD2 (5 bases each). In germline, CDR1 is SEHNR, CDR2 FQNEAQ (reference sequence). Trimming removed 5 bases at V and 0 bases at J, with 17 bases between. The CDR3 length is 17 residues. CDR3 protein: CASSPGWSGSSYNEQFF. In nucleotides, the CDR3 is TGTGCCAGCAGCCCCGGGTGGTCAGGGAGCTCCTACAATGAGCAGTTCTTC.

The sample holds a few counts of this clonotype. V and J are TRBV20-1 and TRBJ2-7; 7 positions match TRBD2. CDR3 length: 12 residues. Germline CDR1 is DFQATT and CDR2 is SNEGSKA (reference sequence). V lost 3 bases to trimming and J lost 7 bases; unmatched junction nucleotides: 6. The CDR3 region is CSASGGLGEQYF. The DNA of the CDR3 is TGCAGTGCTAGCGGGGGGTTAGGAGAGCAGTACTTC.

The V and J genes are TRBV12-3 or TRBV12-4 and TRBJ2-1; TRBD2 matches 8 bases. The CDR3 is 14 amino acids. The J segment lost 12 bases and the V segment lost 1 base, leaving 8 bases of the junction unmatched. The CDR3 is CASSLGSSSGGQFF. The CDR3 nucleotides are TGTGCCAGCAGTTTAGGAAGTTCCAGCGGGGGGCAGTTCTTC.

The chain is built from TRBV7-2 and TRBJ1-1; no firm D call. Germline V gives CDR1 SGHTA, CDR2 FQGNSA. CDR3 length: 13 amino acids. The V gene lost 4 bases and the J gene lost 1 base, with 7 bases spanning the gap. CDR3 region: CASSWGTNTEAFF. The CDR3 DNA is TGTGCCAGCAGCTGGGGTACGAACACTGAAGCTTTCTTT.

This clonotype occurred many times. The chain carries TRBV4-2 and TRBJ1-3; D is uncertain. Germline lookup yields CDR1 LGHNA and CDR2 YNFKEQ. The CDR3 is 15 residues long. V was clipped by 4 bases and J by 0 bases, with 10 bases between them. CDR3 sequence (DNA): TGTGCCAGCAGCCCCGAATCGGCCTCTGGAAACACCATATATTTT. It yields the protein CASSPESASGNTIYF.

The chain couples TRBV15 to TRBJ2-3, with 11 bases that match TRBD2. This CDR3 has 17 amino acids. Germline-derived CDR1 and CDR2 are LNHNV and YYDKDF (reference sequence). J was trimmed by 3 bases and V by 5 bases; bases with no gene match: 10. This CDR3 is CATSRRLLAGVTDTQYF. The CDR3 nucleotides read TGTGCCACCAGCCGCCGCCTACTAGCGGGGGTAACAGATACGCAGTATTTT. Looking up the rest from reference TRBV15 and TRBJ2-3 gives the full variable domain: DAMVIQNPRYQVTQFGKPVTLSCSQTLNHNVMYWYQQKSSQAPKLLFHYYDKDFNNEADTPDNFQSRRPNTSFCFLDIRSPGLGDTAMYLCATSRRLLAGVTDTQYFGPGTRLTVL.

This clonotype was counted ten times or more. The chain uses TRBV7-6 and TRBJ1-1; TRBD1 is a possible D gene (6 bases). Germline V gene lookup returns CDR1 SGHVS and CDR2 FNYEAQ. The V end lost 9 bases, the J end lost 4 bases, and 18 bases lay between the germline ends. CDR3 length: 14 amino acids. CDR3 region: CASSVGTGITEAFF. The CDR3 nucleotides read TGTGCCAGTAGCGTGGGAACAGGGATCACTGAAGCTTTCTTT.

V gene TRBV3-1 combines with J gene TRBJ2-5, with D unresolved. The J call is doubtful: the DNA matches TRBJ2-1 better. CDR1 and CDR2 (germline): LGHDT, YNNKEL (reference sequence). The CDR3 is 13 amino acids. The DNA of the CDR3 is TGTGCCAGCAGCCAGCGGCTCCATGAGACCCAGTTCTTC. Translated: CASSQRLHETQFF.

This clonotype was counted only a few times. The chain employs TRBV7-2 and TRBJ2-5; D is tentatively TRBD1 or TRBD2 (5 bases each). The ends were cut back, 1 base at V and 5 bases at J, with 17 bases in the middle. Per germline, CDR1 SGHTA and CDR2 FQGNSA. The CDR3 has 16 amino acids. The CDR3 nucleotides read TGTGCCAGCAGCTTAGGGGGACGCCGTCTCCGGGAGACCCAGTACTTC. The encoded protein is CASSLGGRRLRETQYF.

V gene TRBV6-6 combines with J gene TRBJ2-1, with TRBD2 as a possible D gene (6 bases). The CDR3 runs to 17 residues. Trimming shortened V by 7 bases and J by 6 bases, and 25 bases separated the two germline ends. Germline V gene lookup returns CDR1 MNHNY and CDR2 SVGAGI (reference sequence). CDR3 nucleotides: TGTGCCAGCATCCCTACTCCGGAGGGACCCCGGCGCAATGAGCAGTTCTTC. Translated, it gives CASIPTPEGPRRNEQFF.

The chain combines TRBV20-1 with TRBJ1-2; a weak D match, TRBD1 (6 bases). CDR1 is DFQATT and CDR2 is SNEGSKA in the germline V gene (reference sequence). The CDR3 runs 12 residues. Trimming took 6 bases from V and 4 from J, leaving 12 bases between them. CDR3 nucleotides: TGCAGTGCACCCGGGACACCCTATGGCTACACCTTC. It specifies CSAPGTPYGYTF.